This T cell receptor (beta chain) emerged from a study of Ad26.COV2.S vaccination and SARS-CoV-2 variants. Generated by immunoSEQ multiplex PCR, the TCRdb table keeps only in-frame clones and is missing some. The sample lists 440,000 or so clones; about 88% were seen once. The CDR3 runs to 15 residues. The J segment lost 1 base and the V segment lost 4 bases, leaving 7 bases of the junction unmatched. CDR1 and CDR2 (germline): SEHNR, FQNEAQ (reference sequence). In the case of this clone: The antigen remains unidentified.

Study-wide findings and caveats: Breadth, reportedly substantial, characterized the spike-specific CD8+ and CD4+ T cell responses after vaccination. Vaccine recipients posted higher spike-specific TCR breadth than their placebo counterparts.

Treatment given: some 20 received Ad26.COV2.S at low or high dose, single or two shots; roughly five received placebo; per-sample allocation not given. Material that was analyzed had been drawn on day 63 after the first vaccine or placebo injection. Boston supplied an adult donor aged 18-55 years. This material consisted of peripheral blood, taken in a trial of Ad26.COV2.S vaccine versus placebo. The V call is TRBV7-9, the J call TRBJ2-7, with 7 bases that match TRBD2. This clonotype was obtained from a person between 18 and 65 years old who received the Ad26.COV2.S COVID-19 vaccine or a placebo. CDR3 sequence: CASSSKVGGSYEQYF. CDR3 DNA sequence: TGTGCCAGCAGCTCAAAGGTCGGGGGGTCCTACGAGCAGTACTTC.